Reported below is one T cell receptor beta chain. The target antigen is unknown. This sample was included in a study of siplizumab effects on memory and regulatory T cells. Study-wide results and limits: Tregs that proliferated in siplizumab cultures did not have their suppressive function confirmed.

Sequencing used immunoSEQ multiplex PCR; TCRdb keeps in-frame clones, though not all of them. The table includes more than 90,000 clones, about 94% detected once. Trimming cost V 4 bases and J 2 bases; bases outside gene matches: 4. Germline V gives CDR1 SGHRS, CDR2 YFSETQ. The length of the CDR3 is 15 residues. V is TRBV5-1 and J is TRBJ1-2; 11 nucleotides agree with TRBD1. The sequenced material came from non-Treg CD4+ T cells sorted from blood. This sequence was found in a human donor in good health. CDR3 residues: CASSVGTGGNYGYTF. The DNA for the CDR3 is TGCGCCAGCAGCGTGGGGACAGGGGGGAACTATGGCTACACCTTC. The variable domain in full, with the rest retrieved from reference TRBV5-1 and TRBJ1-2, is KAGVTQTPRYLIKTRGQQVTLSCSPISGHRSVSWYQQTPGQGLQFLFEYFSETQRNKGNFPGRFSGRQFSNSRSEMNVSTLELGDSALYLCASSVGTGGNYGYTFGSGTRLTVV.